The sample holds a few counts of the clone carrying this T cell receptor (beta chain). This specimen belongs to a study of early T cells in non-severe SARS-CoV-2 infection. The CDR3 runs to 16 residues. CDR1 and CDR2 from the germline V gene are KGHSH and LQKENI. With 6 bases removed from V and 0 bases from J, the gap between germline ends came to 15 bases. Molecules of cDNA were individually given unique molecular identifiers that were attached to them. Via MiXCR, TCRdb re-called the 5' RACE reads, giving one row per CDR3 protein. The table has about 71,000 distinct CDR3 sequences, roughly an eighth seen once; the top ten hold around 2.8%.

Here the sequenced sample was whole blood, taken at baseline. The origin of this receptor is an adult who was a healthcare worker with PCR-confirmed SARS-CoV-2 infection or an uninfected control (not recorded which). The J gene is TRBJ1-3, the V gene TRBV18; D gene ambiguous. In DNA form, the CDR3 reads TGTGCCAGCTCGGAATCCCCAGGAAACTCTGGAAACACCATATATTTT. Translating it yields CASSESPGNSGNTIYF.